This entry describes one TCR beta chain. Its cognate antigen is unknown. These data are taken from a study of glioma-infiltrating T cells. General study points: Above-expected tissue-blood divergence occurred in all gliomas, most in low-grade ones.

This CDR3 has 14 amino acids. Deletions cut 8 bases from V and 4 bases from J, with 17 bases between. The iRepertoire nested amplicon-rescue multiplex PCR amplified TCR alpha and beta CDR3s from RNA. For one-step reverse transcription and amplification, about 90-400 ng of tissue mRNA or PBMC total RNA was used. Using its own MiXCR run on the multiplex PCR reads, TCRdb lists one record per CDR3 protein. The sample contains 170,000 or so distinct CDR3 sequences, around 40% of which appear only once. The rearrangement uses TRBV12-3 or TRBV12-4 and TRBJ1-1; a possible D gene is TRBD1 (6 bases). The receptor was derived from a human donor with low-grade glioma or glioblastoma, undergoing nonglioma brain surgery, or in good health (not recorded which). The sample taken for sequencing was glioma tissue, nonneoplastic brain tissue, or PBMCs (not recorded which). For the CDR3, the DNA is TGTGCCAGCTATGGGGGCAGGGTGGCCACTGAAGCTTTCTTT. It specifies CASYGGRVATEAFF.